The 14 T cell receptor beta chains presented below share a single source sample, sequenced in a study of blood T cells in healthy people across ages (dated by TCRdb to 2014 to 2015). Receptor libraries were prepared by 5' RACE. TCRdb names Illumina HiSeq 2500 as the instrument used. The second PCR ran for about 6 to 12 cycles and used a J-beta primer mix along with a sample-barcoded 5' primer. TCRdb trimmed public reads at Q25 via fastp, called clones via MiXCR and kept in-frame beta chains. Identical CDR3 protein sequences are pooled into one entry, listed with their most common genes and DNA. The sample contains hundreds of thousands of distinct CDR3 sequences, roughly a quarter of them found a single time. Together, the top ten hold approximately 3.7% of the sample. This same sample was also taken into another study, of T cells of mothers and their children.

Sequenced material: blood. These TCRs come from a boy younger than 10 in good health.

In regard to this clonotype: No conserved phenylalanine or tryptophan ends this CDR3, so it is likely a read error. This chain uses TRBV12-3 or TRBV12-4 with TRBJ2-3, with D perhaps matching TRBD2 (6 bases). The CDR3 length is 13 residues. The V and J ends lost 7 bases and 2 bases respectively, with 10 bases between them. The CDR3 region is CASTPGDTDTQYV. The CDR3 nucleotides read TGTGCCAGCACTCCGGGGGACACAGATACGCAGTATGTT.

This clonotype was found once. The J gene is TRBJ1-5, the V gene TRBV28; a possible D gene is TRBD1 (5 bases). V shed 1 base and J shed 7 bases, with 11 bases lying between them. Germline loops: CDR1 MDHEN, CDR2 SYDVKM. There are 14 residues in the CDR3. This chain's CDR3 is CASSLLAGIQPQHF. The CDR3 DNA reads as TGTGCCAGCAGTTTATTGGCAGGGATCCAGCCCCAGCATTTT.

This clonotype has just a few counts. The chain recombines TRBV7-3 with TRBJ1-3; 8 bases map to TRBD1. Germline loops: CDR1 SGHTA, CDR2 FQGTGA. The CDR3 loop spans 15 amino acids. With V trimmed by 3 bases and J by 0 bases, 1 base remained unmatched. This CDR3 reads CASSFTGGSGNTIYF. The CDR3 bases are TGTGCCAGCAGCTTTACAGGGGGCTCTGGAAACACCATATATTTT.

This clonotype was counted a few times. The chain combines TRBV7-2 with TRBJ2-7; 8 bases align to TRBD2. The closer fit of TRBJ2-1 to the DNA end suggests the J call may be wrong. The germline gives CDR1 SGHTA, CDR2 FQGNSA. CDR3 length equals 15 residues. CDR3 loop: CASSRLSGGPYEQFF. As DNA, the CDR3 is TGTGCCAGCAGTCGTCTTTCGGGGGGGCCCTATGAGCAGTTCTTC.

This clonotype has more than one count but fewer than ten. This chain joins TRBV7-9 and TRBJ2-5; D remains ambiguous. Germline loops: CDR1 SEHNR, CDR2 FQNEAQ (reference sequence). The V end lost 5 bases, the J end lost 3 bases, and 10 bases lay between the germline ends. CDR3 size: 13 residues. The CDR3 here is CASSQNQKETQYF. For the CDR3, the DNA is TGTGCCAGCAGCCAAAACCAAAAAGAGACCCAGTACTTC.

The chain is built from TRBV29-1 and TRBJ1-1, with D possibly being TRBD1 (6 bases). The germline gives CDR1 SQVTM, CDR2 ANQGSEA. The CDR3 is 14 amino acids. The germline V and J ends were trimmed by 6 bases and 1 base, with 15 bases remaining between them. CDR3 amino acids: CSVGPGTQNTEAFF. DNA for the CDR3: TGCAGCGTCGGACCCGGGACACAGAACACTGAAGCTTTCTTT.

CDR3 sequence reads: CASSPWGQGEEKLFF. CDR3 nucleotide sequence: TGTGCCAGCAGTCCCTGGGGACAGGGAGAGGAAAAACTGTTTTTT. J is TRBJ1-4 and V is TRBV12-3 or TRBV12-4; 9 nucleotides align to TRBD1. This CDR3 comprises 15 residues. The V gene end was trimmed by 5 bases and the J gene end by 8 bases; junction bases not matched to a gene: 9.

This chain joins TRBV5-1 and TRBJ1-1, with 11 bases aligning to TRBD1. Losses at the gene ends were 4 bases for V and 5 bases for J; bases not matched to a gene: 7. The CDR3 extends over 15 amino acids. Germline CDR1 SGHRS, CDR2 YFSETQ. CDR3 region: CASSPGQGATTEAFF. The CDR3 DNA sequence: TGCGCCAGCAGCCCTGGACAGGGGGCGACAACTGAAGCTTTCTTT.

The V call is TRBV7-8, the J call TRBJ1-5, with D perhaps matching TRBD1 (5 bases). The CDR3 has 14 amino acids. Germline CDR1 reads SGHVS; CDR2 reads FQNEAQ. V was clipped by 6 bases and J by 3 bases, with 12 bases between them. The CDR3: CASRLGGYNQPQHF. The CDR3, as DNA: TGTGCCAGCAGGTTGGGGGGGTACAATCAGCCCCAGCATTTT.

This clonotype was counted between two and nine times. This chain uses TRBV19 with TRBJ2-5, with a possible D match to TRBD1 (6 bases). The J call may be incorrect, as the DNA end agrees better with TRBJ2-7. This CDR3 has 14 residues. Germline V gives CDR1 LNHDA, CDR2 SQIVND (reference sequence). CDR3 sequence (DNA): TGTGCCAGTAGTGTCGGCAGGGGCCCATCCGAGCAGTACTTC. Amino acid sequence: CASSVGRGPSEQYF.

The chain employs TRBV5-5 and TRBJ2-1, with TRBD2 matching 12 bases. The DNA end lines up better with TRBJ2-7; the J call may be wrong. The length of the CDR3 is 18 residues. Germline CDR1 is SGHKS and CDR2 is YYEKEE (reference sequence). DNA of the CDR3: TGTGCCAGCAGCTCGATAGCTTCTCTAGCGGGAGGGGCCTACGAGCAGTACTTC. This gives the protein CASSSIASLAGGAYEQYF.

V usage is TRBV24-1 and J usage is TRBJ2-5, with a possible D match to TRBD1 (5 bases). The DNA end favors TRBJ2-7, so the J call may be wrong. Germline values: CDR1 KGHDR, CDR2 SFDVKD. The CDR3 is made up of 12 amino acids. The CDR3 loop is CAANADTYEQYF. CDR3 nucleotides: TGTGCCGCCAACGCGGACACCTACGAGCAGTACTTC.

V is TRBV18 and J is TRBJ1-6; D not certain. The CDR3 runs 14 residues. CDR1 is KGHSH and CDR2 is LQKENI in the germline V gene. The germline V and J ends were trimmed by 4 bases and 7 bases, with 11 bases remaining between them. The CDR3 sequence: CASSQGRGNSPLHF. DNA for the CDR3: TGTGCCAGCTCACAGGGTCGGGGAAATTCACCCCTCCACTTT.

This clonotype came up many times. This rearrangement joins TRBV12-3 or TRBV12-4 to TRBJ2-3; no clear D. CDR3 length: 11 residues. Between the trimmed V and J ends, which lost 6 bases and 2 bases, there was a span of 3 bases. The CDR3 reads CASSLTDTQYF. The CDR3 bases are TGTGCCAGCAGCCTCACAGATACGCAGTATTTT.